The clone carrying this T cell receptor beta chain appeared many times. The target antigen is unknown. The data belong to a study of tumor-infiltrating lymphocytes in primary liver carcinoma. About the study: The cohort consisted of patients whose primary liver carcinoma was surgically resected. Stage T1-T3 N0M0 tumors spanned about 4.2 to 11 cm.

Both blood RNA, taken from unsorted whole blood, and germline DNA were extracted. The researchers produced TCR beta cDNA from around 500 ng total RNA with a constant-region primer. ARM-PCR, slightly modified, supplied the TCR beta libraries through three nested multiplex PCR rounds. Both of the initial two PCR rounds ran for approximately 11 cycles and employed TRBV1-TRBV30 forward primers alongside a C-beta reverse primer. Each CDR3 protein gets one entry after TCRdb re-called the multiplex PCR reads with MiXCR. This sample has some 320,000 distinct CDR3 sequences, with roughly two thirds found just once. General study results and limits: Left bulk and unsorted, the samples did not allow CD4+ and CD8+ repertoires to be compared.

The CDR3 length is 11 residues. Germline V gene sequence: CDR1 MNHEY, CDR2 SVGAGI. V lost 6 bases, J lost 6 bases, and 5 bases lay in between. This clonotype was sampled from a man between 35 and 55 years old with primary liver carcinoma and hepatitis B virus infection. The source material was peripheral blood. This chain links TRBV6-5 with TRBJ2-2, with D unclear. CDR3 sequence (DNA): TGTGCCAGCAGAGAGTCCGGGGAGCTGTTTTTT. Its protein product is CASRESGELFF.